The 30 T cell receptor beta chains below all came from one sample that was sequenced in a study of shared clonotypes between healthy human individuals. Assay used: immunoSEQ multiplex PCR; TCRdb lists only in-frame clones, some missing. The repertoire consists of 180,000 or so clones, with around 93% occurring once and the leading ten covering around 0.072%. The sample consisted of naive CD4+ T cells sorted from blood. The subset: CD45RA+ positively selected. These receptors originate from a woman under 40 in good health.

The chain recombines TRBV9 with TRBJ2-3; D is uncertain. V dropped 0 bases and J dropped 7 bases, with 9 bases sitting between them. Germline values: CDR1 SGDLS, CDR2 YYNGEE. This CDR3 contains 13 residues. CDR3 residues: CASSVGSEHTQYF. Here the CDR3 DNA reads TGTGCCAGCAGCGTAGGCTCAGAGCATACGCAGTATTTT.

The rearrangement uses TRBV10-3 and TRBJ2-7, with 9 bases aligning to TRBD1. This CDR3 region has 15 residues. The ends lost 4 bases at V and 6 bases at J; junction bases unmatched: 10. Germline-derived CDR1 and CDR2 are ENHRY and SYGVKD. CDR3 region: CAISATGTGQSEQYF. The CDR3 DNA sequence: TGTGCCATCAGTGCTACCGGGACAGGGCAGAGCGAGCAGTACTTC.

This clone is a singleton in its sample. V usage is TRBV4-2 and J usage is TRBJ1-2; maybe TRBD1 (5 bases). Germline V gene data show CDR1 as LGHNA and CDR2 as YNFKEQ. The CDR3 runs to 15 residues. Trimming took off 3 bases at V and 10 bases at J, with 21 bases between the two ends. CDR3 sequence: CASSHRGGDPFTYTF. Here the CDR3 DNA reads TGTGCCAGCAGCCACCGGGGCGGGGACCCCTTTACCTACACCTTC.

The CDR3 DNA is TGCGCCAGCAGCTTGGCCAGGGTAGGGACAGGGGGTGCGGTTGGCTACACCTTC. It codes for CASSLARVGTGGAVGYTF. The chain carries TRBV5-1 and TRBJ1-2; 11 bases are shared with TRBD1. CDR3 length: 18 residues. The germline CDR1 and CDR2 sequences are SGHRS and YFSETQ. V trimming: 0 bases; J trimming: 7 bases; junction bases outside the gene matches: 14.

The chain recombines TRBV6-6 with TRBJ1-4; TRBD1 is a possible D gene (5 bases). The CDR3 has 13 residues. From germline, CDR1 is MNHNY and CDR2 SVGAGI (reference sequence). Trimming cost V 10 bases and J 4 bases, with 13 bases left between them. The CDR3 loop is CATQSGNNEKLFF. The CDR3 nucleotides read TGTGCCACCCAGTCAGGGAATAATGAAAAACTGTTTTTT.

This chain links TRBV4-1 with TRBJ1-4; D remains ambiguous. V dropped 4 bases and J dropped 7 bases, with 10 bases sitting between them. The CDR3 extends over 13 amino acids. Germline V gene data show CDR1 as MGHRA and CDR2 as YSYEKL. The CDR3 reads CASSLTRGEKLFF. The CDR3 coding sequence is TGCGCCAGCAGCCTAACCCGAGGTGAAAAACTGTTTTTT.

Concerning this clone: Other nucleotide sequences from this sample produce the same CDR3. The CDR3: CSARSNTEAFF. CDR3 bases: TGCAGTGCTAGATCAAACACTGAAGCTTTCTTT. The chain is built from TRBV20-1 and TRBJ1-1; D is undetermined. This CDR3 is 11 amino acids long. The V and J ends lost 2 bases and 2 bases respectively, with 3 bases between them. Germline CDR1 and CDR2: DFQATT and SNEGSKA (reference sequence).

The V gene is TRBV2, the J gene TRBJ1-5; D unclear. Trimming pared 3 bases from V and 0 bases from J, leaving 0 bases between. Germline V lookup: CDR1 SNHLY, CDR2 FYNNEI. CDR3 length: 12 residues. CDR3 sequence reads: CASSDSNQPQHF. The CDR3 nucleotides read TGTGCCAGCAGTGATAGCAATCAGCCCCAGCATTTT.

The V call is TRBV18, the J call TRBJ2-7; 9 bases map to TRBD1. Unmatched junction bases numbered 6, after V lost 6 bases and J lost 3 bases. The CDR3 sequence is 14 residues long. Germline CDR1 reads KGHSH; CDR2 reads LQKENI. The CDR3 DNA reads TGTGCCAGCTCGCAGAGACAGGGGGGCTACGAGCAGTACTTC. Protein product: CASSQRQGGYEQYF.

This rearrangement joins TRBV18 to TRBJ2-3; tentatively, D is TRBD2 (6 bases). V was trimmed by 0 bases and J by 4 bases, leaving 17 bases between them. Germline V gene lookup returns CDR1 KGHSH and CDR2 LQKENI. The CDR3 sequence is 17 residues long. CDR3 loop: CASSPPMVREEPDTQYF. The CDR3 DNA reads as TGTGCCAGCTCACCACCTATGGTGCGGGAAGAGCCAGATACGCAGTATTTT.

The J gene is TRBJ1-4, the V gene TRBV13; D call uncertain. The V gene's germline CDR1 is PRHDT and CDR2 FYEKMQ (reference sequence). V lost 5 bases and J 6 bases, leaving 16 bases between the germline ends. The length of the CDR3 is 15 residues. The CDR3 region has the DNA TGTGCCAGCAGCGGCCCTCGGGGTAAGCATGAAAAACTGTTTTTT. Protein product: CASSGPRGKHEKLFF.

The chain combines TRBV6-5 with TRBJ2-3; TRBD2 aligns across 8 bases. The junction had 5 bases not matched to a gene; V was cut back by 6 bases and J by 3 bases. The CDR3 length is 14 residues. Germline values: CDR1 MNHEY, CDR2 SVGAGI. The CDR3 DNA sequence: TGTGCCAGCAGAAGCGGGGGTTCAACAGATACGCAGTATTTT. This codes for CASRSGGSTDTQYF.

J is TRBJ2-7 and V is TRBV15, with 7 positions matching TRBD1. The ends lost 4 bases at V and 2 bases at J; junction bases unmatched: 5. The CDR3 is made up of 14 amino acids. CDR1 and CDR2 (germline): LNHNV, YYDKDF (reference sequence). As DNA, the CDR3 is TGTGCCACCAGCACCCAACAGGGGCCCTACGAGCAGTACTTC. This translates into CATSTQQGPYEQYF. The entire variable domain, with the rest obtained from reference TRBV15 and TRBJ2-7, is as follows: DAMVIQNPRYQVTQFGKPVTLSCSQTLNHNVMYWYQQKSSQAPKLLFHYYDKDFNNEADTPDNFQSRRPNTSFCFLDIRSPGLGDTAMYLCATSTQQGPYEQYFGPGTRLTVT.

The V and J genes are TRBV5-6 and TRBJ1-1; no definite D call. Deletions cut 0 bases from V and 0 bases from J, with 12 bases between. The CDR3 spans 16 residues. The germline V gene encodes CDR1 SGHDT and CDR2 YYEEEE. For the CDR3, the DNA is TGTGCCAGCAGCTTGGGTGGCCCTCTCATGAACACTGAAGCTTTCTTT. Encoded protein: CASSLGGPLMNTEAFF.

The chain combines TRBV9 with TRBJ2-6; TRBD2 might be the D (5 bases). The CDR3 sequence is 19 residues long. V lost 1 base and J lost 0, with 17 bases in between. Germline V gives CDR1 SGDLS, CDR2 YYNGEE. The CDR3, as DNA: TGTGCCAGCAGCGTATTGCCCGGGATAGCCTCCTCTGGGGCCAACGTCCTGACTTTC. As protein: CASSVLPGIASSGANVLTF. Variable domain in full (rest from reference TRBV9 and TRBJ2-6): DSGVTQTPKHLITATGQRVTLRCSPRSGDLSVYWYQQSLDQGLQFLIQYYNGEERAKGNILERFSAQQFPDLHSELNLSSLELGDSALYFCASSVLPGIASSGANVLTFGAGSRLTVL.

The chain links TRBV29-1 to TRBJ2-1; no reliable D call. CDR1 is SQVTM and CDR2 is ANQGSEA in the germline V gene. Between the trimmed V and J ends, which lost 5 bases and 0 bases, there was a span of 11 bases. This CDR3 contains 14 residues. DNA of the CDR3: TGCAGCGTTCCGATTCCCGTCTCCTACAATGAGCAGTTCTTC. Translated, it gives CSVPIPVSYNEQFF.

The rearrangement uses TRBV5-6 and TRBJ2-7; 8 nucleotides agree with TRBD1. The V gene's germline CDR1 is SGHDT and CDR2 YYEEEE. The CDR3 loop spans 18 amino acids. V dropped 5 bases and J dropped 6; count of bases not matched to a gene: 22. CDR3 in DNA: TGTGCCAGCAGTGCGAGACAGGGGTTGAGTCGGGGTAGCGCCGAGCAGTACTTC. This gives the protein CASSARQGLSRGSAEQYF.

J is TRBJ1-1 and V is TRBV7-9; 12 bases are a match to TRBD1. CDR1 is SEHNR, CDR2 FQNEAQ, per germline (reference sequence). CDR3 length: 17 residues. With 5 bases clipped from V and 1 base from J, the junction kept 8 bases outside the gene matches. CDR3 DNA sequence: TGTGCCAGCAGCCCCGGGACAGGGGGCTTTGCGAACACTGAAGCTTTCTTT. Translating gives CASSPGTGGFANTEAFF.

The V and J genes are TRBV30 and TRBJ1-2; no definite D call. Germline values: CDR1 GTSNPN, CDR2 SVGIG (reference sequence). The CDR3 length is 12 residues. V was cut by 3 bases and J by 8 bases, with 13 bases left in between. The CDR3 bases are TGTGCCTGGAGCCTGACCGTCGGGGGCTACACCTTC. This encodes CAWSLTVGGYTF.

The CDR3 bases are TGTGCCAGCAGTGAGGGTGGTGGCACTGAAGCTTTCTTT. Encoded protein: CASSEGGGTEAFF. The chain joins TRBV6-1 to TRBJ1-1; D is undetermined. Deletions cut 3 bases from V and 4 bases from J, with 9 bases between. The CDR3 runs to 13 residues. Looked up from germline, CDR1 is MNHNS and CDR2 is SASEGT.

The chain carries TRBV19 and TRBJ1-3, with D perhaps matching TRBD1 (6 bases). V lost 6 bases to trimming and J lost 4 bases, with 19 bases between them. The CDR3 sequence is 16 residues long. Germline loops: CDR1 LNHDA, CDR2 SQIVND (reference sequence). CDR3 sequence: CASRRTLGAYGNTIYF. In nucleotides, the CDR3 is TGTGCCAGTAGAAGAACCCTGGGGGCTTACGGAAACACCATATATTTT.

The chain employs TRBV5-1 and TRBJ2-3; D perhaps matches TRBD2 (5 bases). The V gene's germline CDR1 is SGHRS and CDR2 YFSETQ. The CDR3 has 13 residues. V was trimmed by 4 bases and J by 0 bases, leaving 6 bases between them. The chain's CDR3 is CASSPGSTDTQYF. In DNA, the CDR3 is TGCGCCAGCAGCCCGGGAAGCACAGATACGCAGTATTTT.

V is TRBV6-5 and J is TRBJ1-1; D might be TRBD1 (5 bases). Germline-derived CDR1 and CDR2 are MNHEY and SVGAGI. The V end was cut by 7 bases, the J end by 0 bases, with 12 bases between. The CDR3 runs to 14 residues. The CDR3 nucleotides read TGTGCCAGCACCAAGGGACGGATGAACACTGAAGCTTTCTTT. Its protein product is CASTKGRMNTEAFF.

The rearrangement uses TRBV9 and TRBJ2-7; TRBD1 matches 8 bases. V dropped 0 bases and J dropped 4; count of bases not matched to a gene: 18. CDR3 length: 19 residues. The germline CDR1 and CDR2 sequences are SGDLS and YYNGEE. The DNA of the CDR3 is TGTGCCAGCAGCGTAGAGGACAGGGTTGTAAATTTGTCGTTTTACGAGCAGTACTTC. This encodes CASSVEDRVVNLSFYEQYF.

The chain uses TRBV9 and TRBJ2-5, with unresolved D. The germline V gene has CDR1 SGDLS and CDR2 YYNGEE. The CDR3 is 14 amino acids. V was shortened by 0 bases and J by 4 bases, with 10 bases between the two germline ends. CDR3 region: CASSVGLVGETQYF. The DNA of the CDR3 is TGTGCCAGCAGCGTAGGGCTAGTCGGAGAGACCCAGTACTTC.

The J gene is TRBJ2-3, the V gene TRBV28; D not certain. This CDR3 has 13 residues. With 5 bases removed from V and 2 bases from J, the gap between germline ends came to 8 bases. Per germline, CDR1 MDHEN and CDR2 SYDVKM. As DNA, the CDR3 is TGTGCCAGCAGTCGTTCGGACACAGATACGCAGTATTTT. Its protein product is CASSRSDTDTQYF.

The J gene is TRBJ2-1, the V gene TRBV7-9; 8 bases are shared with TRBD1. In germline, CDR1 is SEHNR, CDR2 FQNEAQ (reference sequence). This CDR3 has 18 residues. Trimming took 5 bases from V and 10 from J; bases not matched to a gene: 22. CDR3 coding DNA: TGTGCCAGCAGCACATCGGGGGAGTCCGGGACAGGACAATTGGAGCAGTTCTTC. Its translation: CASSTSGESGTGQLEQFF. Complete variable domain (other parts from reference TRBV7-9 and TRBJ2-1): DTGVSQNPRHKITKRGQNVTFRCDPISEHNRLYWYRQTLGQGPEFLTYFQNEAQLEKSRLLSDRFSAERPKGSFSTLEIQRTEQGDSAMYLCASSTSGESGTGQLEQFFGPGTRLTVL.

The CDR3 sequence: CASSVEGVKGEKLFF. CDR3 coding DNA: TGTGCCAGCAGCGTTGAGGGGGTGAAGGGTGAAAAACTGTTTTTT. This sequence joins TRBV9 and TRBJ1-4, with a tentative D call TRBD1 (6 bases). The germline V and J ends were trimmed by 2 bases and 7 bases, with 15 bases remaining between them. Germline V gives CDR1 SGDLS, CDR2 YYNGEE. The CDR3 contains 15 residues.

The chain is built from TRBV6-5 and TRBJ1-2; 9 bases line up with TRBD1. V lost 0 bases to trimming and J lost 4 bases; unmatched junction nucleotides: 6. The CDR3 runs 16 residues. Germline assignment: CDR1 MNHEY and CDR2 SVGAGI. Here the CDR3 reads CASSYSYTGGSYGYTF. In nucleotides, the CDR3 is TGTGCCAGCAGTTACTCATACACAGGGGGCTCCTATGGCTACACCTTC.

The chain has TRBV5-3 and TRBJ1-4; no reliable D call. TRBV5-3 is an ORF, with its function uncertain. V lost 3 bases and J 8 bases, leaving 20 bases between the germline ends. This CDR3 has 16 residues. The CDR3 region is CARSSPWITFQEKLFF. DNA of the CDR3: TGTGCCAGAAGCTCCCCCTGGATCACTTTCCAAGAAAAACTGTTTTTT.